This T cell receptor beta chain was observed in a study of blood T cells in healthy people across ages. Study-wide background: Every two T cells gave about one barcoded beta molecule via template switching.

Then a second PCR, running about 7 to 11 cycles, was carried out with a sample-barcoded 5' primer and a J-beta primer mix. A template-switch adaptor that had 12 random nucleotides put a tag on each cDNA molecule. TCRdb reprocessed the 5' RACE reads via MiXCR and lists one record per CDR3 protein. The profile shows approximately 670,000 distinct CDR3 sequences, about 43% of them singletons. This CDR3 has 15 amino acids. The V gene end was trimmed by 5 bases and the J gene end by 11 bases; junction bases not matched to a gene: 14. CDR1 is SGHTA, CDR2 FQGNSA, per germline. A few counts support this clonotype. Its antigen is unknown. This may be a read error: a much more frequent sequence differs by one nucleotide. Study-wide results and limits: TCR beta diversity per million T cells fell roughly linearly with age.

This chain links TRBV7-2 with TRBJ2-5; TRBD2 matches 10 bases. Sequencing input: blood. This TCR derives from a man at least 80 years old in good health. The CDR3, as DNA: TGTGCCAGCAGCCCCATAAGCGGGAGGGTGAATGAGCAGTACTTC. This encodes CASSPISGRVNEQYF.